This TCR beta chain was sequenced during a study of control samples from healthy donors and cancer patients. This clone was counted a single time. In the same sample, other DNA sequences code for this CDR3. Only in-frame clones appear in the TCRdb table, and some are missing; sequencing was by immunoSEQ multiplex PCR. This table holds 120,000 to 150,000 clones, roughly nine tenths found once. The clonotype comes from a woman aged 25 to 45 in good health. Sequencing was done on a sample of blood.

CDR3 protein: CASSLTGNTEAFF. Here the CDR3 DNA reads TGTGCCAGCAGCTTAACAGGGAACACTGAAGCTTTCTTT. The rearrangement uses TRBV7-9 and TRBJ1-1, with a weak D call TRBD1 (5 bases). Trimming removed 2 bases at V and 1 base at J, with 5 bases between. CDR3 length: 13 amino acids. Germline assignment: CDR1 SEHNR and CDR2 FQNEAQ (reference sequence).